The present T cell receptor beta chain was sequenced within a study of blood T cell repertoires in COVID-19. As for the study in general: The samples span acute and convalescent COVID-19 from the United States, Italy and Spain. Sample material is recorded as cDNA or gDNA derived from T cells, B-cell-depleted T cells, or PBMCs.

Germline loops: CDR1 MNHNS, CDR2 SASEGT. This CDR3 region has 17 residues. V shed 3 bases, J shed 3 bases, and the junction held 8 bases outside the gene matches. Per the study methods: Reference gene primers were amplified, and this amplification served to estimate nucleated cell counts. Data came from immunoSEQ multiplex PCR; TCRdb stores just in-frame clones and leaves some out. Clone size and the V and J calls come from that table; the DNA yielded D and trimming. The table has about 140,000 clones, roughly four fifths seen once. The source material was peripheral blood. This TCR came from a woman aged 80 or over with acute or convalescent COVID-19. This chain links TRBV6-1 with TRBJ1-5, with TRBD1 matching 10 bases. CDR3: CASSDPRQGAFNQPQHF. CDR3 DNA sequence: TGTGCCAGCAGTGACCCTCGACAGGGGGCATTCAATCAGCCCCAGCATTTT.